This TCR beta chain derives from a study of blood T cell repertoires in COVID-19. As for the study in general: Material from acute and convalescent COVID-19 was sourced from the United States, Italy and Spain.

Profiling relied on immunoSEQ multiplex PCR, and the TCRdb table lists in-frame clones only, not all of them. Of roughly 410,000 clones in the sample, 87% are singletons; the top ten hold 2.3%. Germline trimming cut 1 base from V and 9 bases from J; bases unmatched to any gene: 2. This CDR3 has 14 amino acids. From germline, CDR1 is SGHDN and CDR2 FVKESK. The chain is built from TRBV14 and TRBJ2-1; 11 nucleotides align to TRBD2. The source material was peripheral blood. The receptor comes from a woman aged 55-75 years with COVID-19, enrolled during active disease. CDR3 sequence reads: CASSQVGTSGEQFF. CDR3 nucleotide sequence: TGTGCCAGCAGCCAAGTGGGGACTAGCGGTGAGCAGTTCTTC.